The next 21 T cell receptor beta chains were all read from a single sample in a study of blood T cell repertoires in COVID-19. Only in-frame clones appear in the TCRdb table, and some are missing; sequencing was by immunoSEQ multiplex PCR. The sample holds around 700,000 clones, around 90% seen once. Material for sequencing was peripheral blood. The receptors were gathered from a woman aged 18-30 years with acute or convalescent COVID-19.

The V call is TRBV18, the J call TRBJ1-6; D unclear. The CDR3 is made up of 15 amino acids. V lost 0 bases and J 7 bases, leaving 10 bases between the germline ends. Germline CDR1 is KGHSH and CDR2 is LQKENI. CDR3 coding DNA: TGTGCCAGCTCACCACCGACTCCCCCCAATTCACCCCTCCACTTT. Translated, it gives CASSPPTPPNSPLHF.

This chain uses TRBV19 with TRBJ1-5; perhaps TRBD1 as D (5 bases). Deletions cut 6 bases from V and 5 bases from J, with 14 bases between. The length of the CDR3 is 14 residues. Germline V gene data show CDR1 as LNHDA and CDR2 as SQIVND (reference sequence). The DNA for the CDR3 is TGTGCCAGTAGGGTTAGGGGTTTCGATCAGCCCCAGCATTTT. Translation gives CASRVRGFDQPQHF.

This chain connects TRBV5-1 to TRBJ2-7; TRBD2 is a possible D gene (6 bases). Germline V CDR1 and CDR2: SGHRS, YFSETQ. Trimming removed 6 bases at V and 4 bases at J, with 14 bases between. The CDR3 sequence is 13 residues long. The CDR3 region is CASMGDSRYEQYF. The CDR3 DNA reads as TGCGCCAGCATGGGGGACTCCAGGTACGAGCAGTACTTC.

This chain links TRBV30 with TRBJ1-2, with D tentatively TRBD1 (6 bases). The CDR3 loop spans 16 amino acids. V was trimmed by 3 bases and J by 4 bases, leaving 21 bases between them. Germline loops: CDR1 GTSNPN, CDR2 SVGIG (reference sequence). The CDR3 loop reads CAWSRAGEFWGYGYTF. DNA for the CDR3: TGTGCCTGGAGCAGGGCAGGGGAGTTCTGGGGCTATGGCTACACCTTC. Filled out from reference TRBV30 and TRBJ1-2, the complete variable domain reads SQTIHQWPATLVQPVGSPLSLECTVEGTSNPNLYWYRQAAGRGLQLLFYSVGIGQISSEVPQNLSASRPQDRQFILSSKKLLLSDSGFYLCAWSRAGEFWGYGYTFGSGTRLTVV.

In this sample, this clone turned up once. The V and J genes are TRBV5-4 and TRBJ2-3; TRBD2 is a possible D gene (5 bases). V was trimmed by 0 bases and J by 2 bases, leaving 10 bases between them. The CDR3 has 15 amino acids. Germline lookup yields CDR1 SGHNT and CDR2 YYREEE (reference sequence). CDR3 residues: CASSLGAGSTDTQYF. Written as DNA, the CDR3 is TGTGCCAGCAGCTTGGGTGCGGGTTCCACAGATACGCAGTATTTT.

CDR3 sequence (DNA): TGTGCCAGCTCCCGTCGAAACCAAGGGACAGCGAATAATTCACCCCTCCACTTT. Translating gives CASSRRNQGTANNSPLHF. This rearrangement joins TRBV18 to TRBJ1-6, with 7 positions matching TRBD1. The CDR3 sequence is 18 residues long. CDR1 is KGHSH and CDR2 is LQKENI in the germline V gene. Losses at the gene ends were 6 bases for V and 5 bases for J; bases not matched to a gene: 16.

This sequence joins TRBV19 and TRBJ2-2; 7 bases are a match to TRBD2. V lost 6 bases, J lost 3 bases, and 4 bases stayed unmatched. The CDR3 has 14 residues. Germline-derived CDR1 and CDR2 are LNHDA and SQIVND (reference sequence). The CDR3 here is CASRLGGYTGELFF. CDR3 nucleotides: TGTGCCAGTAGACTCGGGGGGTACACCGGGGAGCTGTTTTTT.

The chain combines TRBV7-2 with TRBJ1-2; 11 positions match TRBD1. The CDR3 has 14 residues. Germline V gene sequence: CDR1 SGHTA, CDR2 FQGNSA. The V segment lost 5 bases and the J segment 7 bases; nucleotides outside the gene matches: 6. The DNA of the CDR3 is TGTGCCAGCAGCCTCGGGACAGGGGGTCTTGGCTACACCTTC. It yields the protein CASSLGTGGLGYTF.

This clone has more than one count but fewer than ten. J is TRBJ1-2 and V is TRBV3-1 (or the pseudogene TRBV3-2), with TRBD1 as a possible D gene (6 bases). The CDR3 consists of 17 residues. Germline CDR1 and CDR2: LGHDT and YNNKEL (reference sequence). V was clipped by 0 bases and J by 0 bases, with 14 bases between them. CDR3 region: CASSQEVQDRANYGYTF. The CDR3 region has the DNA TGTGCCAGCAGCCAAGAAGTTCAGGACAGAGCTAACTATGGCTACACCTTC.

The gene calls are TRBV27 and TRBJ1-2; 7 bases map to TRBD1. The V gene's germline CDR1 is MNHEY and CDR2 SMNVEV (reference sequence). CDR3 length: 13 amino acids. V trimming: 9 bases; J trimming: 4 bases; junction bases outside the gene matches: 8. The CDR3 is CASSKTGSYGYTF. The CDR3 DNA reads as TGTGCCAGTTCGAAGACAGGGAGCTATGGCTACACCTTC.

The chain is built from TRBV12-3 or TRBV12-4 and TRBJ2-7, with D possibly being TRBD2 (5 bases). CDR3 length equals 12 residues. Between the trimmed V and J ends, which lost 3 bases and 2 bases, there was a span of 5 bases. CDR3 region: CASSFGAYEQYF. The CDR3 DNA sequence: TGTGCCAGCAGTTTCGGGGCCTACGAGCAGTACTTC.

This clone was seen only once. The gene calls are TRBV4-2 and TRBJ1-1; a possible D gene is TRBD1 (6 bases). V was pared by 4 bases and J by 3 bases, with 15 bases between. The germline V gene has CDR1 LGHNA and CDR2 YNFKEQ. The CDR3 is 15 amino acids. The CDR3 loop is CASSRDKGGYTEAFF. The CDR3 DNA reads TGTGCCAGCAGCCGAGATAAGGGGGGGTACACTGAAGCTTTCTTT.

This chain connects TRBV19 to TRBJ1-1; D is unclear. Germline values: CDR1 LNHDA, CDR2 SQIVND (reference sequence). Trimming stripped 1 base from V and 0 bases from J, with 9 bases between. This CDR3 contains 15 residues. CDR3 in DNA: TGTGCCAGTAGTATAGGGGAGGCGATGAACACTGAAGCTTTCTTT. Translation: CASSIGEAMNTEAFF.

The genes are TRBV12-5 and TRBJ2-1; 9 bases fit TRBD2. Germline V gene lookup returns CDR1 LGHNT and CDR2 FRNRAP. This CDR3 region has 20 residues. V dropped 11 bases and J dropped 4; count of bases not matched to a gene: 27. CDR3 DNA sequence: TGTGCTTGTGCCCGGGGGGGGGCCCGGGGGCGGCTAGCGGGATACAATGAGCAGTTCTTC. Its translation is CACARGGARGRLAGYNEQFF.

The rearrangement joins TRBV5-6 to TRBJ1-5; 8 bases are shared with TRBD1. Per germline, CDR1 SGHDT and CDR2 YYEEEE. The CDR3 contains 17 residues. V lost 3 bases, J lost 3 bases, and 11 bases stayed unmatched. CDR3 protein: CASSSHLGTGINQPQHF. In DNA form, the CDR3 reads TGTGCCAGCAGCTCGCACCTAGGGACAGGAATCAATCAGCCCCAGCATTTT.

The chain combines TRBV6-4 with TRBJ1-6; TRBD1 matches 9 bases. Germline V gene lookup returns CDR1 MRHNA and CDR2 SNTAGT. The V and J ends lost 6 bases and 7 bases, in that order; junction bases with no gene match: 10. This CDR3 is built from 16 residues. As DNA, the CDR3 is TGTGCCAGCAGCCTCACTGGACAGGGGATGAATTCACCCCTCCACTTT. It is translated as CASSLTGQGMNSPLHF.

The chain is built from TRBV9 and TRBJ2-2; D possibly corresponds to TRBD2 (5 bases). From germline, CDR1 is SGDLS and CDR2 YYNGEE. This CDR3 comprises 18 residues. The ends were cut back, 1 base at V and 4 bases at J, with 20 bases in the middle. CDR3 coding DNA: TGTGCCAGCAGCGTAAGCCTTTCCACCGGGGAGTTCACCGGGGAGCTGTTTTTT. Translated: CASSVSLSTGEFTGELFF.

The V gene is TRBV5-1, the J gene TRBJ1-3; a weak D match, TRBD1 (5 bases). The CDR3 contains 15 residues. Trimming cost V 1 base and J 1 base, with 9 bases left between them. From germline, CDR1 is SGHRS and CDR2 YFSETQ. This chain's CDR3 is CASSLPRTSGNTIYF. The CDR3 DNA sequence: TGCGCCAGCAGCTTGCCCCGGACATCTGGAAACACCATATATTTT.

This clone occurred once. The CDR3 nucleotides read TGTGCCAGCAGCTTAGGTTTCCCGGGCAATGAGCAGTTCTTC. Protein sequence: CASSLGFPGNEQFF. V usage is TRBV11-3 and J usage is TRBJ2-1; D ambiguous. Trimming took off 1 base at V and 6 bases at J, with 10 bases between the two ends. CDR1 and CDR2 (germline): SGHNT, YENEEA. The CDR3 is 14 residues long. The entire variable domain, with the rest obtained from reference TRBV11-3 and TRBJ2-1, is as follows: EAGVVQSPRYKIIEKKQPVAFWCNPISGHNTLYWYLQNLGQGPELLIRYENEEAVDDSQLPKDRFSAERLKGVDSTLKIQPAELGDSAVYLCASSLGFPGNEQFFGPGTRLTVL.

The CDR3 loop reads CASSLAPAGLGYTF. CDR3 DNA sequence: TGTGCCAGCAGCTTAGCGCCGGCAGGGCTTGGCTACACCTTC. The rearrangement links TRBV7-9 to TRBJ1-2; possibly TRBD1 for D (5 bases). The CDR3 has 14 amino acids. Germline lookup yields CDR1 SEHNR and CDR2 FQNEAQ (reference sequence). Trimming pared 0 bases from V and 7 bases from J, leaving 12 bases between.

The gene calls are TRBV28 and TRBJ1-1, with D possibly being TRBD1 (5 bases). V was cut by 8 bases and J by 3 bases, with 13 bases left in between. The germline gives CDR1 MDHEN, CDR2 SYDVKM. This CDR3 contains 13 residues. The CDR3 region is CASFRAVDTEAFF. The CDR3 nucleotides read TGTGCCAGCTTCAGGGCAGTGGACACTGAAGCTTTCTTT.